Only a few counts were recorded for the clone carrying this T cell receptor (beta chain). What it recognizes is unknown. Of the isolated RNA, all was reverse transcribed, and so the sequenced material was expressed TCRB transcripts. Deep immunoSEQ sequencing covered naive, central memory and regulatory T cell samples. The assay was immunoSEQ multiplex PCR, and TCRdb's table has in-frame clones only and misses some. The sample shows 450,000 or so clones, 9.5% to 12% of them seen only once. The data belong to a study of beta chain features in type 1 diabetes. Study at large: Over all samples combined, 90 million to 140 million sorted cells were examined.

Researchers reported sorting CD4+ naive, central memory, regulatory and stem cell-like memory cells via CD45RO/CCR7/CD25/CD127/CD95/CD27. The germline V gene has CDR1 SGHTA and CDR2 FQGNSA. CDR3 size: 12 residues. V lost 5 bases and J lost 4, with 9 bases in between. Study results and limitations: For TCRB rearrangement, an influence of HLA type remained unresolved here.

The rearrangement joins TRBV7-2 to TRBJ2-7; possibly TRBD1 for D (5 bases). This sequence originates from a woman between 18 and 29 years old in good health. The material sequenced was naive CD4+ T cells from blood. The CDR3 nucleotides read TGTGCCAGCAGCGTCCAGGGTTACGAGCAGTACTTC. It codes for CASSVQGYEQYF.